Listed below are T cell receptor beta chains from one sample, sequenced in a study of blood T cell repertoires in COVID-19. Sequenced by immunoSEQ multiplex PCR; TCRdb stores in-frame clones only, minus some. The sample has over 110,000 clones; around 88% are singletons. The sequenced material came from peripheral blood. The receptors here all came from a human donor in a cohort sampled during active COVID-19. Each CDR3 is given with its conserved first and last residue. A D gene is named only where the DNA matches it firmly. Part of the rows lack a size; the others show once, few, many or a class for expanded clones.

d_gene: TRBD1
j_gene: TRBJ2-7
abundance: NA
v_gene: TRBV9
CDR3aa: CASSPRDSYEQYF
CDR3nt: TGTGCCAGCAGCCCACGGGACAGCTACGAGCAGTACTTC

d_gene: TRBD1
j_gene: TRBJ1-1
abundance: NA
v_gene: TRBV6-5
CDR3aa: CASSETGATEAFF
CDR3nt: TGTGCCAGCAGCGAGACAGGGGCGACGGAAGCTTTCTTT

d_gene: NA
j_gene: TRBJ1-5
abundance: NA
v_gene: TRBV7-8
CDR3aa: CASSPGSRSNQPQHF
CDR3nt: TGTGCCAGCAGCCCAGGGTCCAGGAGCAATCAGCCCCAGCATTTT

d_gene: TRBD1
j_gene: TRBJ2-3
abundance: NA
v_gene: TRBV10-3
CDR3aa: CAISWADRDFVVSTDTQYF
CDR3nt: TGTGCCATCAGCTGGGCGGACAGGGATTTTGTGGTGAGCACAGATACGCAGTATTTT

d_gene: NA
j_gene: TRBJ2-1
abundance: once
v_gene: TRBV4-2
CDR3aa: CASSQEETHNEQFF
CDR3nt: TGTGCCAGCAGCCAAGAGGAGACTCACAATGAGCAGTTCTTC

d_gene: NA
j_gene: TRBJ2-5
abundance: once
v_gene: TRBV10-3
CDR3aa: CAISEAGPYQETQYF
CDR3nt: TGTGCCATCAGTGAGGCTGGGCCATATCAAGAGACCCAGTACTTC

d_gene: TRBD2
j_gene: TRBJ2-2
abundance: NA
v_gene: TRBV6-2/TRBV6-3
CDR3aa: CASSTLAGGGYGTGELFF
CDR3nt: TGTGCCAGCAGTACTCTAGCGGGGGGTGGATATGGCACCGGGGAGCTGTTTTTT

d_gene: TRBD1
j_gene: TRBJ2-5
abundance: NA
v_gene: TRBV27
CDR3aa: CASSLGQGQETQYF
CDR3nt: TGTGCCAGCAGTTTGGGACAGGGCCAAGAGACCCAGTACTTC

d_gene: TRBD2
j_gene: TRBJ2-1
abundance: NA
v_gene: TRBV5-1
CDR3aa: CASSASGGPYNEQFF
CDR3nt: TGCGCCAGCAGCGCTAGCGGGGGACCCTACAATGAGCAGTTCTTC

d_gene: NA
j_gene: TRBJ2-5
abundance: NA
v_gene: TRBV29-1
CDR3aa: CSVVGGQMGETQYF
CDR3nt: TGCAGCGTTGTGGGGGGGCAGATGGGAGAGACCCAGTACTTC

d_gene: NA
j_gene: TRBJ2-7
abundance: NA
v_gene: TRBV30
CDR3aa: CAWSNSVRYEQYF
CDR3nt: TGTGCCTGGAGTAACAGTGTCCGCTACGAGCAGTACTTC

d_gene: NA
j_gene: TRBJ1-6
abundance: few
v_gene: TRBV9
CDR3aa: CASSVDGFDNSPLHF
CDR3nt: TGTGCCAGCAGCGTAGACGGGTTCGATAATTCACCCCTCCACTTT

d_gene: NA
j_gene: TRBJ1-1
abundance: NA
v_gene: TRBV19
CDR3aa: CASSIRRPGGHGTEAFF
CDR3nt: TGTGCCAGTAGTATTAGGCGCCCCGGGGGGCACGGCACTGAAGCTTTCTTT

d_gene: TRBD2
j_gene: TRBJ2-7
abundance: NA
v_gene: TRBV4-1
CDR3aa: CASSQGLAEFSYEQYF
CDR3nt: TGCGCCAGCAGCCAAGGGCTAGCGGAATTCTCCTACGAGCAGTACTTC

d_gene: NA
j_gene: TRBJ1-3
abundance: NA
v_gene: TRBV6-1
CDR3aa: CASSEVPAGYSGNTIYF
CDR3nt: TGTGCCAGCAGTGAAGTCCCTGCAGGGTACTCTGGAAACACCATATATTTT

d_gene: TRBD2
j_gene: TRBJ2-3
abundance: NA
v_gene: TRBV20-1
CDR3aa: CSARDSLGLAF
CDR3nt: TGCAGTGCTAGAGATAGTCTGGGACTAGCGTTT

d_gene: TRBD1
j_gene: TRBJ2-5
abundance: NA
v_gene: TRBV6-5
CDR3aa: CASTRRGQLQETQYF
CDR3nt: TGTGCCAGCACCCGAAGGGGACAGCTTCAAGAGACCCAGTACTTC